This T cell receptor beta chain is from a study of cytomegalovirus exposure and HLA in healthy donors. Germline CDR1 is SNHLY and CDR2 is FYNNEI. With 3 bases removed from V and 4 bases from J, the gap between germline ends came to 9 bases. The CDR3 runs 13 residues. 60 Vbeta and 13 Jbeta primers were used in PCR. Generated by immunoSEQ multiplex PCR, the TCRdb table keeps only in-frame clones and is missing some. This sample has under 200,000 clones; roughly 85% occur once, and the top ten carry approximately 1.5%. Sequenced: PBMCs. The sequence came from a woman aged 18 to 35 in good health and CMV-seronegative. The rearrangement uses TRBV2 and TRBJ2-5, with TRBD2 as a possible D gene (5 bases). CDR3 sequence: CASSEEVRETQYF. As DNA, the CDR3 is TGTGCCAGCAGTGAGGAGGTGCGAGAGACCCAGTACTTC.